Below are 12 T cell receptor beta chains sequenced from a single sample in a study of Graves' ophthalmopathy and Graves' hyperthyroidism. The sequenced template was RNA, covering the TCR beta CDR3 region. The workflow started with a first-round RT-PCR run with HTBI primers and then moved on to a second-round multiplex PCR. One entry per CDR3 protein, called by TCRdb with MiXCR from the multiplex PCR reads. The data show fewer than 70,000 distinct CDR3 sequences, with approximately 45% seen just once and roughly 4.3% held by the top ten. Sample: peripheral blood. The origin of the receptors is an adult woman with Graves' ophthalmopathy.

Concerning this clonotype itself: The CDR3 carries no conserved terminal phenylalanine or tryptophan, so it likely arises from a read error. V usage is TRBV18 and J usage is TRBJ2-2, with TRBD2 as a possible D gene (6 bases). Trimming removed 2 bases from V and 7 bases from J, with 11 bases in between. The CDR3 runs to 14 residues. Germline V gives CDR1 KGHSH, CDR2 LQKENI. CDR3 protein: CASSPTTRGGELFS. In DNA, the CDR3 is TGTGCCAGCTCACCAACAACGCGGGGCGGGGAGCTGTTTTCT.

The CDR3 loop reads CASSQDMNTEAFF. The CDR3 DNA follows: TGCGCCAGCAGCCAAGACATGAACACTGAAGCTTTCTTT. The chain has TRBV5-1 and TRBJ1-1; no clear D. The CDR3 is 13 amino acids. The V and J ends lost 4 bases and 0 bases respectively, with 7 bases between them. The germline gives CDR1 SGHRS, CDR2 YFSETQ.

A note on this clonotype: This likely comes from a read error, as the CDR3 has no conserved phenylalanine or tryptophan at its end. The V and J genes are TRBV4-2 and TRBJ2-1; TRBD2 might be the D (6 bases). Per the germline V gene, CDR1 is LGHNA and CDR2 is YNFKEQ. The CDR3 runs 16 residues. The CDR3 region has the DNA TGTGCCAGCAGCCCGGAGTCTAGCGTTTCCTACTATGAGCAGTTCCTC. It translates to CASSPESSVSYYEQFL.

The V gene is TRBV29-1, the J gene TRBJ2-1, with TRBD2 identical over 9 bases. This CDR3 region has 14 residues. Looked up from germline, CDR1 is SQVTM and CDR2 is ANQGSEA. The CDR3 region has the DNA TGCAGTTACGTGTCTAGCGGGGTGGACAATGAGCAGTTCTTC. This codes for CSYVSSGVDNEQFF.

This clonotype was recorded at least ten times. This chain's CDR3 is CSVEGGTGTGLETQYF. Here the CDR3 DNA reads TGCAGCGTTGAGGGGGGAACCGGGACAGGGTTAGAGACCCAGTACTTC. The J gene is TRBJ2-5, the V gene TRBV29-1; TRBD1 agrees at 9 bases. This CDR3 contains 16 residues. Unmatched junction bases numbered 12, after V lost 3 bases and J lost 4 bases. Germline V gene sequence: CDR1 SQVTM, CDR2 ANQGSEA.

This clonotype has ten or more counts. The chain has TRBV12-3 or TRBV12-4 and TRBJ2-5, with D tentatively TRBD1 (5 bases). This CDR3 has 14 amino acids. The V gene lost 2 bases and the J gene lost 4 bases, with 11 bases spanning the gap. CDR3 nucleotides: TGTGCCAGCAGTTTATCAGGGCGAGGAGAGACCCAGTACTTC. Translated, it gives CASSLSGRGETQYF.

As for this clonotype: With a much larger clone just one base away, this may be a read error. The chain links TRBV5-1 to TRBJ1-1, with D possibly matching TRBD1 (6 bases). Germline CDR1 is SGHRS and CDR2 is YFSETQ. The CDR3 spans 18 residues. This CDR3 reads CASSLGIWRQGMNTGAFF. In nucleotides, the CDR3 is TGCGCCAGCAGCTTGGGGATTTGGCGCCAGGGGATGAACACTGGAGCTTTCTTT. Full variable domain (rest looked up from reference TRBV5-1 and TRBJ1-1): KAGVTQTPRYLIKTRGQQVTLSCSPISGHRSVSWYQQTPGQGLQFLFEYFSETQRNKGNFPGRFSGRQFSNSRSEMNVSTLELGDSALYLCASSLGIWRQGMNTGAFFGQGTRLTVV.

By share of the sample, this clonotype is medium-sized (0.01 to 0.1%). V and J are TRBV25-1 and TRBJ2-1; D remains ambiguous. Per germline, CDR1 MGHDK and CDR2 SYGVNS. V was cut by 11 bases and J by 8 bases, with 13 bases left in between. CDR3 length: 11 residues. CDR3 sequence reads: CAVSPGDEQFF. Here the CDR3 DNA reads TGTGCCGTGAGCCCCGGCGATGAGCAGTTCTTC.

This clonotype was recorded at least ten times. This rearrangement joins TRBV19 to TRBJ2-3; TRBD2 matches 11 bases. Losses at the gene ends were 5 bases for V and 1 base for J; bases not matched to a gene: 5. CDR1 is LNHDA, CDR2 SQIVND, per germline (reference sequence). The CDR3 length is 16 residues. The CDR3, as DNA: TGTGCCAGTAGTTTCCGGGGACTAGCGGGCACAGATACGCAGTATTTT. It translates to CASSFRGLAGTDTQYF.

By share, this clonotype counts as medium-sized. The gene calls are TRBV25-1 and TRBJ2-3, with 7 bases lining up with TRBD2. With 6 bases clipped from V and 4 bases from J, the junction kept 7 bases outside the gene matches. The CDR3 is 14 amino acids. From germline, CDR1 is MGHDK and CDR2 SYGVNS. CDR3 region: CASRAAGVPDTQYF. The CDR3 nucleotides are TGTGCCAGCAGGGCGGCGGGAGTCCCAGATACGCAGTATTTT. Full variable domain (rest looked up from reference TRBV25-1 and TRBJ2-3): EADIYQTPRYLVIGTGKKITLECSQTMGHDKMYWYQQDPGMELHLIHYSYGVNSTEKGDLSSESTVSRIRTEHFPLTLESARPSHTSQYLCASRAAGVPDTQYFGPGTRLTVL.

This clonotype has just a few counts. The J gene is TRBJ2-1, the V gene TRBV25-1; 7 nucleotides align to TRBD2. The V gene end was trimmed by 8 bases and the J gene end by 3 bases; junction bases not matched to a gene: 16. This CDR3 contains 17 residues. Germline V gene data show CDR1 as MGHDK and CDR2 as SYGVNS. CDR3 amino acids: CASSPAVRGSVYNEQFF. CDR3 coding DNA: TGTGCCAGCTCACCGGCAGTCCGCGGGAGCGTCTACAATGAGCAGTTCTTC. Drawing the rest from reference TRBV25-1 and TRBJ2-1, the complete variable domain is EADIYQTPRYLVIGTGKKITLECSQTMGHDKMYWYQQDPGMELHLIHYSYGVNSTEKGDLSSESTVSRIRTEHFPLTLESARPSHTSQYLCASSPAVRGSVYNEQFFGPGTRLTVL.

The chain has TRBV7-2 and TRBJ2-2; D may be TRBD2 (6 bases). V was pared by 0 bases and J by 2 bases, with 7 bases between. The germline gives CDR1 SGHTA, CDR2 FQGNSA. The CDR3 sequence is 15 residues long. CDR3 sequence (DNA): TGTGCCAGCAGCTTAGCGGGGGGAAACACCGGGGAGCTGTTTTTT. Its translation: CASSLAGGNTGELFF.